These 25 T cell receptor beta chains were sequenced from one sample in a study of T cells in Graves' hyperthyroidism and ophthalmopathy. TCR beta CDR3 region amplification was performed from RNA transcripts. An initial round of RT-PCR targeting the TCR CDR3 relied on the HTBI primer set. A single record per CDR3 protein comes from TCRdb applying MiXCR to the multiplex PCR reads. The sample holds over 250,000 distinct CDR3 sequences, approximately 21% seen once. Sequenced input: blood. The receptors originated from a man under 40 with Graves' ophthalmopathy.

This clonotype was counted only a few times. V is TRBV6-1 and J is TRBJ2-1; D is possibly TRBD1 or TRBD2 (7 bases each). Germline values: CDR1 MNHNS, CDR2 SASEGT. The length of the CDR3 is 20 residues. The ends were cut back, 6 bases at V and 0 bases at J, with 27 bases in the middle. CDR3 residues: CASSLGQRERDGGSYNEQFF. The CDR3, as DNA: TGTGCCAGCAGCCTGGGACAGCGTGAGCGGGATGGGGGCTCCTACAATGAGCAGTTCTTC.

This clonotype was observed a handful of times. The chain carries TRBV28 and TRBJ2-5; D is unresolved. The CDR3 is 14 amino acids. Germline CDR1 reads MDHEN; CDR2 reads SYDVKM. V gave up 8 bases and J gave up 2 bases, with 15 bases separating them. The CDR3 here is CASGLLEQQETQYF. In nucleotides, the CDR3 is TGTGCCAGCGGGTTGTTGGAGCAGCAAGAGACCCAGTACTTC.

This clonotype was seen a handful of times. The rearrangement uses TRBV6-1 and TRBJ2-1; TRBD2 agrees at 14 bases. From germline, CDR1 is MNHNS and CDR2 SASEGT. V lost 5 bases to trimming and J lost 10 bases; unmatched junction nucleotides: 10. The CDR3 contains 16 residues. CDR3 sequence: CASSYSGTSGSKEQFF. CDR3 DNA: TGTGCCAGCAGTTATTCCGGGACTAGCGGGAGTAAGGAGCAGTTCTTC.

This clonotype has more than one count but fewer than ten. V and J are TRBV18 and TRBJ2-3, with 13 bases matching TRBD2. Trimming took 4 bases from V and 4 from J; bases not matched to a gene: 5. This CDR3 has 16 residues. Germline V CDR1 and CDR2: KGHSH, LQKENI. In DNA, the CDR3 is TGTGCCAGCTCACGGACTAGCGGGAGAGGACCAGATACGCAGTATTTT. Its protein product is CASSRTSGRGPDTQYF.

The genes are TRBV7-9 and TRBJ1-3, with D perhaps matching TRBD1 (5 bases). V was shortened by 5 bases and J by 0 bases, with 14 bases between the two germline ends. CDR3 length: 16 residues. The germline V gene has CDR1 SEHNR and CDR2 FQNEAQ (reference sequence). The DNA of the CDR3 is TGTGCCAGCAGCCAACTTCGACAGAGCTCTGGAAACACCATATATTTT. It specifies CASSQLRQSSGNTIYF. The full variable domain, completed using reference TRBV7-9 and TRBJ1-3, is DTGVSQNPRHKITKRGQNVTFRCDPISEHNRLYWYRQTLGQGPEFLTYFQNEAQLEKSRLLSDRFSAERPKGSFSTLEIQRTEQGDSAMYLCASSQLRQSSGNTIYFGEGSWLTVV.

This chain uses TRBV6-1 with TRBJ1-2; TRBD1 might be the D (5 bases). The V end lost 6 bases, the J end lost 2 bases, and 13 bases lay between the germline ends. This CDR3 region has 14 residues. CDR1 MNHNS and CDR2 SASEGT come from the germline V gene. The CDR3 region is CASRSRALNYGYTF. CDR3 sequence (DNA): TGTGCCAGCAGGAGCAGGGCGTTGAACTATGGCTACACCTTC.

This clonotype was observed many times. V gene TRBV2 combines with J gene TRBJ2-6; 9 bases align to TRBD1. The trim removed 3 bases at V and 3 bases at J, leaving 3 bases unmatched. From germline, CDR1 is SNHLY and CDR2 FYNNEI. This CDR3 spans 16 amino acids. The CDR3 DNA sequence: TGTGCCAGCAGTGAGGACAGGGGTGGTGGGGCCAACGTCCTGACTTTC. Its protein is CASSEDRGGGANVLTF.

This clonotype was recorded at least ten times. V usage is TRBV30 and J usage is TRBJ2-7; D call uncertain. CDR1 and CDR2 from the germline V gene are GTSNPN and SVGIG (reference sequence). Between the trimmed V and J ends, which lost 2 bases and 3 bases, there was a span of 14 bases. This CDR3 comprises 14 residues. CDR3 residues: CAWSPRAAVYEQYF. The CDR3 bases are TGTGCCTGGAGTCCCCGGGCTGCAGTCTACGAGCAGTACTTC.

This clonotype was picked up a small number of times. The chain combines TRBV10-1 with TRBJ2-5; 8 bases align to TRBD1. The J segment lost 7 bases and the V segment lost 6 bases, leaving 13 bases of the junction unmatched. The germline V gene has CDR1 WNHNN and CDR2 SYGVQD (reference sequence). This CDR3 spans 15 amino acids. CDR3 DNA sequence: TGCGCCAGCAGAGCAGGGGGCCCCATTCTTAGGACCCAGTACTTC. This encodes CASRAGGPILRTQYF.

The chain employs TRBV10-3 and TRBJ1-2; D is unclear. The CDR3 sequence is 15 residues long. V lost 6 bases, J lost 7 bases, and 21 bases lay in between. Looked up from germline, CDR1 is ENHRY and CDR2 is SYGVKD. The CDR3 loop reads CAISPGILTTRGYTF. In DNA form, the CDR3 reads TGTGCCATCAGCCCCGGGATCCTCACCACGCGTGGCTACACCTTC.

This chain links TRBV28 with TRBJ1-2; D is ambiguous. Germline CDR1 MDHEN, CDR2 SYDVKM. The V end was cut by 2 bases, the J end by 5 bases, with 9 bases between. The CDR3 is 13 amino acids. The DNA of the CDR3 is TGTGCCAGCAGTTTAAACTCGGGATATGGCTACACCTTC. This codes for CASSLNSGYGYTF.

The sample holds a few counts of this clonotype. The chain employs TRBV4-2 and TRBJ2-2; 8 nucleotides line up with TRBD2. The CDR3 covers 15 residues. The V gene's germline CDR1 is LGHNA and CDR2 YNFKEQ. With 4 bases clipped from V and 4 bases from J, the junction kept 5 bases outside the gene matches. The CDR3, as DNA: TGTGCCAGCAGCCTGGGACTAGAAGGCACCGGGGAGCTGTTTTTT. Residues: CASSLGLEGTGELFF.

This clonotype was observed at least ten times. The V gene is TRBV28, the J gene TRBJ1-1; no firm D call. The CDR3 is made up of 11 amino acids. Germline V gene data show CDR1 as MDHEN and CDR2 as SYDVKM. Trimming took off 8 bases at V and 1 base at J, with 5 bases between the two ends. The CDR3 nucleotides are TGTGCCAGCTTTAAGAACACTGAAGCTTTCTTT. Its translation: CASFKNTEAFF.

The V call is TRBV11-2, the J call TRBJ1-4; D not certain. This CDR3 contains 16 residues. CDR1 and CDR2 from the germline V gene are SGHAT and FQNNGV. V gave up 5 bases and J gave up 3 bases, with 16 bases separating them. In nucleotides, the CDR3 is TGTGCCAGCAGCCCCAGAGTCAGGCCCTCTAATGAAAAACTGTTTTTT. It translates to CASSPRVRPSNEKLFF.

This clonotype has ten or more counts. The chain carries TRBV11-2 and TRBJ2-5, with TRBD1 matching 7 bases. The CDR3 runs 14 residues. Germline trimming cut 0 bases from V and 7 bases from J; bases unmatched to any gene: 5. CDR1 and CDR2 from the germline V gene are SGHAT and FQNNGV. The CDR3 DNA reads as TGTGCCAGCAGCTTAGAAGGGGGCGTAGGGACCCAGTACTTC. It yields the protein CASSLEGGVGTQYF. Combining the CDR3 with reference TRBV11-2 and TRBJ2-5 gives the whole variable domain EAGVAQSPRYKIIEKRQSVAFWCNPISGHATLYWYQQILGQGPKLLIQFQNNGVVDDSQLPKDRFSAERLKGVDSTLKIQPAKLEDSAVYLCASSLEGGVGTQYFGPGTRLLVL.

This clonotype was recorded many times. The V gene is TRBV20-1, the J gene TRBJ2-7; 9 bases map to TRBD2. V trimming: 5 bases; J trimming: 5 bases; junction bases outside the gene matches: 7. The CDR3 sequence is 13 residues long. Germline V gene lookup returns CDR1 DFQATT and CDR2 SNEGSKA (reference sequence). The CDR3 here is CSAPRSGSHEQYF. CDR3 in DNA: TGCAGTGCTCCTCGTAGCGGGAGCCACGAGCAGTACTTC.

This clonotype was counted ten times or more. The chain joins TRBV4-2 to TRBJ1-2, with D unresolved. Between the trimmed V and J ends, which lost 4 bases and 1 base, there was a span of 7 bases. The CDR3 is made up of 13 amino acids. Germline V gene lookup returns CDR1 LGHNA and CDR2 YNFKEQ. In nucleotides, the CDR3 is TGTGCCAGCAGCCCGGGAGATAACTATGGCTACACCTTC. Amino acids: CASSPGDNYGYTF.

This clonotype has at least ten counts. This chain links TRBV5-4 with TRBJ2-3; D not resolved. This CDR3 has 13 residues. The ends were cut back, 4 bases at V and 3 bases at J, with 9 bases in the middle. Germline CDR1 is SGHNT and CDR2 is YYREEE (reference sequence). CDR3 loop: CASSVGGTDTQYF. The CDR3 coding sequence is TGTGCCAGCAGCGTGGGTGGTACAGATACGCAGTATTTT.

On this clonotype: At one end the junction does not follow the germline gene, possibly because of a read error. This chain connects TRBV5-5 to TRBJ1-1; perhaps TRBD1 as D (6 bases). Germline-derived CDR1 and CDR2 are SGHKS and YYEKEE (reference sequence). The CDR3 extends over 15 amino acids. The DNA of the CDR3 is TGTGCCAGCAGCCGACGACAGGCGAGGAACACTGAAACTTTCTTT. Translation: CASSRRQARNTETFF.

This clonotype was recorded at least ten times. The chain carries TRBV12-3 or TRBV12-4 and TRBJ1-5; TRBD1 aligns across 11 bases. The CDR3 is 17 amino acids. Trimming removed 6 bases from V and 0 bases from J; junction bases left unmatched: 7. CDR3 coding DNA: TGTGCCAGCAGATCGGACAGGGGGCTAATTAGCAATCAGCCCCAGCATTTT. This encodes CASRSDRGLISNQPQHF.

This clonotype was counted ten times or more. The chain recombines TRBV12-3 or TRBV12-4 with TRBJ1-5; TRBD1 matches at 8 bases. V dropped 5 bases and J dropped 3; count of bases not matched to a gene: 6. The CDR3 totals 15 residues. The CDR3 bases are TGTGCCAGCAGTCATCGGGACAGGTACAATCAGCCCCAGCATTTT. This codes for CASSHRDRYNQPQHF.

In regard to this clonotype: A junction boundary mismatches the germline segment, possibly from a read error. The J gene is TRBJ2-1, the V gene TRBV11-2, with 8 positions matching TRBD2. Germline-derived CDR1 and CDR2 are SGHAT and FQNNGV. This CDR3 has 14 amino acids. The chain's CDR3 is CASSLSGTSNEQLF. CDR3 DNA: TGTGCCAGCAGCCTTAGCGGGACGTCTAATGAGCAGCTCTTC. The full variable domain, its missing parts supplied by reference TRBV11-2 and TRBJ2-1, is EAGVAQSPRYKIIEKRQSVAFWCNPISGHATLYWYQQILGQGPKLLIQFQNNGVVDDSQLPKDRFSAERLKGVDSTLKIQPAKLEDSAVYLCASSLSGTSNEQLFGPGTRLTVL.

This clonotype occurred a few times. J is TRBJ2-3 and V is TRBV20-1; D may be TRBD2 (6 bases). The CDR3 is 13 amino acids. Germline V gene sequence: CDR1 DFQATT, CDR2 SNEGSKA (reference sequence). V was trimmed by 3 bases and J by 6 bases, leaving 13 bases between them. The CDR3 protein is CSAREGGPDTQYF. DNA for the CDR3: TGCAGTGCTAGGGAAGGAGGGCCTGATACGCAGTATTTT.

Ten or more counts support this clonotype. The chain links TRBV28 to TRBJ1-5, with D tentatively TRBD1 (6 bases). The CDR3 loop spans 17 amino acids. CDR1 and CDR2 from the germline V gene are MDHEN and SYDVKM. Trimming stripped 2 bases from V and 3 bases from J, with 17 bases between. The CDR3: CASSLGRSGTFNQPQHF. Written as DNA, the CDR3 is TGTGCCAGCAGTTTAGGTCGTTCAGGGACATTCAATCAGCCCCAGCATTTT.

The CDR3 region has the DNA TGCGCCAGCAGCTTAGACCCGGGACAGGGATATGGCTACACCTTC. Protein product: CASSLDPGQGYGYTF. V is TRBV5-1 and J is TRBJ1-2, with 9 bases lining up with TRBD1. The CDR3 totals 15 residues. Germline trimming cut 2 bases from V and 5 bases from J; bases unmatched to any gene: 7. Per the germline V gene, CDR1 is SGHRS and CDR2 is YFSETQ.